This TCR beta chain was identified during a study of T cell repertoires in cytomegalovirus infection. Overall study: Public TCR beta signature analysis indicated the presence of both CMV infection and matching HLA type.

Concerning this clonotype: As yet, its antigen is unknown.

One entry per CDR3 protein results from TCRdb running MiXCR on the reads. The data hold under 850,000 distinct CDR3 sequences, with 30% to 35% observed a single time. CDR1 and CDR2 (germline): MNHEY, SMNVEV (reference sequence). This CDR3 is 15 amino acids long. V lost 5 bases, J lost 0 bases, and 13 bases lay in between. The receptor's source is a human donor in good health (CMV status not recorded). Some clones in this sample may be carry-over from other donors' samples. The material sequenced was cultured PBMCs, taken from culture after CMV antigen stimulation. The chain couples TRBV27 to TRBJ2-5; a weak D match, TRBD1 (6 bases). The CDR3 nucleotides read TGTGCCAGCAGTCCACATACAGGGAACCAAGAGACCCAGTACTTC. As protein: CASSPHTGNQETQYF.